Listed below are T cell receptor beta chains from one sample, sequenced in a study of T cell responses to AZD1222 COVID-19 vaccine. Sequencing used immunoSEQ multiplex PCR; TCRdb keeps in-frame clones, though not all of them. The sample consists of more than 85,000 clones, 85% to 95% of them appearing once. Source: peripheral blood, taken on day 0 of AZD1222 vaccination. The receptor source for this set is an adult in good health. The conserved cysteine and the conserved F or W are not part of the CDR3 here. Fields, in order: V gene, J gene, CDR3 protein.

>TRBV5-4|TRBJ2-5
ASRLAGGETQY
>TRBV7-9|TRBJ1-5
ASSLMTSEPQH
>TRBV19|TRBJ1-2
ASSKAAFGYT
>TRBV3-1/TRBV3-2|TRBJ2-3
ASSQFGDTQY
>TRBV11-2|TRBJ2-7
ASSQTDQFYEQY
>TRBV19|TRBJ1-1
ASTSHTEAF
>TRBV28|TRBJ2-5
ASISWGGVETQY
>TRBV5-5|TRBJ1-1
ASSLVTGSEAF
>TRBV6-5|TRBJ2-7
ASSKMGQGYEQY
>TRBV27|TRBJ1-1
ASSPRGAWNTEAF
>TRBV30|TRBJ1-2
AWSGLQGAGGYT
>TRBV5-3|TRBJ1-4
ARSCRQGADEKLF
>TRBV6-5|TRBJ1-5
ASSPDSPNQPQH
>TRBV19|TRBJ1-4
ASSIAQGGEKLF
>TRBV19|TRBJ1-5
ASSLGVWPQH
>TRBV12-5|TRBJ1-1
ASGLTIGRRGNTEAF
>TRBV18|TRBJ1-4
ASSPQTGVEKLF
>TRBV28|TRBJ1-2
ASSLYSGRNGYT
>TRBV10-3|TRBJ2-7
AISEVRGGTLYEQY
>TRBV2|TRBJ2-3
ASSGLLAGFITDTQY
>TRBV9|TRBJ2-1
ASSVGQGRDNEQF
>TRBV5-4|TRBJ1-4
ASSIAGLGEKLF
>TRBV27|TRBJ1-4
ASSIRGQGTTNEKLF
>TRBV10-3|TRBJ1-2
AITTDRADESDYGYT
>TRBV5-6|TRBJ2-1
ASSLAGALNEQF
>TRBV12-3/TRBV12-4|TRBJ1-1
ASSFPGGTEAF
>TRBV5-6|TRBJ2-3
ASSLVASGTDTQY
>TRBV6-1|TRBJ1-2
ASSEAQGAVYGYT
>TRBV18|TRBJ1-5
ASSPPTGQGRGQPQH
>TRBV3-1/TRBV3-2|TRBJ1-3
ASSQDPPNLGNTIY
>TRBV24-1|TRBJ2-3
ATGSGTGTDTQY
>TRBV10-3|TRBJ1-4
AISESTGNPEKLF
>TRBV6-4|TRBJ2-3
ASSDSGGGPRNTQY
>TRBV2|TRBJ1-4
ASRRRQGSNEKLF
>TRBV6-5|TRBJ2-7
ASSLFHRGPYEQY
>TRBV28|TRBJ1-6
ASSPWAFNSPLH
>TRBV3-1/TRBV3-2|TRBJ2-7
ASSQRAGGLYEQY
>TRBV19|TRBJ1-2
ATSQGSLGYT
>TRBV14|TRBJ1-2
ASSLTGNYGYT
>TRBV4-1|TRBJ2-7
ASSQERGKNEQY
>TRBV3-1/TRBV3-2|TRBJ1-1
ASSPRSPGGGNTEAF
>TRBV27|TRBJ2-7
ASRVAGGPYEQY
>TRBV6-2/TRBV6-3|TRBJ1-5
ASSLRDRRNQPQH
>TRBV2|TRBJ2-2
ASTRTLGAGELF
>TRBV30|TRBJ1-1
AFSTGAANTEAF
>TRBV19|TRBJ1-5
ASSIERRINQPQH
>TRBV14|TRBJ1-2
ASSQAGTRYGYT
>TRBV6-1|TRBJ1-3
ASSEGYRVGNTIY
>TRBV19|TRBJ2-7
ASSIPTGRPGDEQY
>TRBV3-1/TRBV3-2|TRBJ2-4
ASSQDPGGAKNIQY
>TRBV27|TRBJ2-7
ASSRRARDRAYTGGEQY
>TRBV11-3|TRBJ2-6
ASSFFGPSSGANVLT
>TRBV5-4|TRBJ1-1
ASSSDRVSAF
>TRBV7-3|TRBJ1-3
ASSLGTHSGNTIY
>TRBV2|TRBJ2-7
ASSESDRNSYEQY
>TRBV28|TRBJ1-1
ASPPRGSMNTEAF
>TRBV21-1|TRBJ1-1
ASSNSRAAAF
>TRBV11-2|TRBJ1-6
ASSQDLRWNSPLH
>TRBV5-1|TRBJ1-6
ASSMQGPYNSPLH